These T cell receptor beta chains were read from a single sample in a study of blood T cell repertoires in COVID-19. The method was immunoSEQ multiplex PCR; TCRdb's version includes in-frame clones alone and lacks a portion of them. The sample includes hundreds of thousands of clones, around 90% of them seen just once. Sample: PBMCs or T cells enriched from blood (not recorded which). The origin of the receptors is a woman aged 18-35 years who had recovered from COVID-19. CDR3s include the opening cysteine and the closing phenylalanine or tryptophan. The D gene is left open where the match is weak. Clone size is given for some rows only: seen once, a few or many times, or a class if the clone is expanded.

j_call | clone_size | d_call | v_call | cdr3_aa | cdr3_nt
TRBJ1-6 | once | . | TRBV7-2 | CASSLSRQVYNSPLHF | TGTGCCAGCAGCCTTTCTCGACAGGTTTATAATTCACCCCTCCACTTT
TRBJ1-2 | . | TRBD1 | TRBV6-5 | CASSSEGTGMGGYTF | TGTGCCAGCAGTTCCGAGGGGACAGGGATGGGCGGCTACACCTTC
TRBJ1-2 | once | TRBD1 | TRBV7-3 | CASSLTDRANYGYTF | TGTGCCAGCAGCCTGACCGACAGGGCTAACTATGGCTACACCTTC
TRBJ1-5 | . | . | TRBV28 | CASSLKQGLQPQHF | TGTGCCAGCAGTTTGAAGCAGGGTTTGCAGCCCCAGCATTTT
TRBJ2-5 | . | . | TRBV7-6 | CASSLVAPEYQETQYF | TGTGCCAGCAGCTTAGTCGCTCCTGAGTACCAAGAGACCCAGTACTTC
TRBJ1-1 | . | . | TRBV7-6 | CASSLEGDGAEAFF | TGTGCCAGCAGCTTAGAGGGGGACGGTGCTGAAGCTTTCTTT
TRBJ1-4 | . | TRBD1 | TRBV6-5 | CASRRTGANEKLFF | TGTGCCAGCCGGAGGACAGGGGCTAATGAAAAACTGTTTTTT
TRBJ1-5 | . | . | TRBV5-1 | CASSSRPGQDYQPQHF | TGCGCCAGCAGCTCGCGCCCCGGGCAGGACTATCAGCCCCAGCATTTT
TRBJ2-7 | . | . | TRBV28 | CASSSGFGLHEQYF | TGTGCCAGCAGTTCCGGCTTTGGACTGCACGAGCAGTACTTC
TRBJ1-2 | . | TRBD1 | TRBV4-3 | CASSHDRARGYTF | TGCGCCAGCAGCCACGACAGGGCCCGTGGCTACACCTTC
TRBJ1-2 | few | TRBD1 | TRBV6-4 | CASSDGTGGYGYTF | TGTGCCAGCAGTGACGGGACAGGGGGATATGGCTACACCTTC
TRBJ2-1 | . | . | TRBV4-3 | CASSQVGGSPYNEQFF | TGCGCCAGCAGCCAAGTGGGAGGATCCCCCTACAATGAGCAGTTCTTC
TRBJ2-7 | . | . | TRBV6-2/TRBV6-3 | CASSYPNTVNEQYF | TGTGCCAGCAGTTACCCGAACACAGTGAACGAGCAGTACTTC
TRBJ1-5 | . | . | TRBV7-9 | CASSPTRGTRGNQPQHF | TGTGCCAGCAGCCCGACGCGGGGAACTCGTGGGAATCAGCCCCAGCATTTT
TRBJ2-1 | . | . | TRBV15 | CATSLSGSRKNEQFF | TGTGCCACCAGCTTATCGGGGTCCAGGAAGAATGAGCAGTTCTTC
TRBJ1-1 | . | . | TRBV7-2 | CASSLRTVPEAFF | TGTGCCAGCAGCTTACGGACAGTCCCTGAAGCTTTCTTT
TRBJ2-2 | . | TRBD2 | TRBV9 | CASSVNGGGSSGELFF | TGTGCCAGCAGCGTTAACGGCGGGGGATCGTCCGGGGAGCTGTTTTTT
TRBJ2-5 | once | TRBD2 | TRBV7-3 | CASSSGGRLAPYQETQYF | TGTGCCAGCAGCTCGGGGGGGAGGCTAGCGCCGTACCAAGAGACCCAGTACTTC
TRBJ1-4 | few | . | TRBV5-1 | CASSLTGINEKLFF | TGCGCCAGCAGCTTGACGGGGATAAATGAAAAACTGTTTTTT
TRBJ2-1 | . | TRBD1 | TRBV7-2 | CASSFLDRGHNEQFF | TGTGCCAGCAGCTTCCTTGACAGGGGCCACAATGAGCAGTTCTTC
TRBJ2-7 | . | TRBD1 | TRBV7-6 | CASSLAGGTEGTYEQYF | TGTGCCAGCAGCTTAGCGGGTGGGACAGAGGGAACCTACGAGCAGTACTTC
TRBJ2-1 | . | TRBD2 | TRBV28 | CASSPSFQRESLDEQFF | TGTGCCAGCAGCCCATCGTTCCAGCGGGAGAGTTTAGATGAGCAGTTCTTC
TRBJ2-1 | . | TRBD2 | TRBV11-3 | CASSPAAGLAGGNEQFF | TGTGCCAGCAGCCCCGCCGCGGGGCTAGCGGGGGGCAATGAGCAGTTCTTC
TRBJ1-5 | . | . | TRBV9 | CASSVGAGRNDQPQHF | TGTGCCAGCAGCGTAGGGGCAGGGCGCAATGATCAGCCCCAGCATTTT
TRBJ1-1 | . | . | TRBV7-9 | CASSTRPGGEAEAFF | TGTGCCAGCAGCACCCGTCCCGGTGGGGAGGCTGAAGCTTTCTTT
TRBJ2-1 | . | . | TRBV4-3 | CASSQDYSGGSYNEQFF | TGCGCCAGCAGCCAAGATTATTCCGGGGGAAGCTACAATGAGCAGTTCTTC
TRBJ1-2 | . | . | TRBV3-1/TRBV3-2 | CASSQRGGYGYTF | TGTGCCAGCAGCCAAAGGGGAGGCTATGGCTACACCTTC
TRBJ2-5 | . | . | TRBV27 | CASSLSQGQETQYF | TGTGCCAGCAGTTTATCGCAGGGGCAAGAGACCCAGTACTTC
TRBJ2-3 | . | . | TRBV7-9 | CASGETGTTPDTQYF | TGTGCCAGCGGAGAGACTGGAACCACACCAGATACGCAGTATTTT
TRBJ2-1 | . | . | TRBV7-2 | CASSPVGAQQDWNEQFF | TGTGCCAGCAGCCCCGTGGGGGCACAACAGGACTGGAATGAGCAGTTCTTC
TRBJ2-7 | once | . | TRBV6-5 | CASSYGAQSSYEQYF | TGTGCCAGCAGTTACGGAGCGCAGAGCTCCTACGAGCAGTACTTC
TRBJ2-1 | . | . | TRBV9 | CASSEGRPTEQFF | TGTGCCAGCTCGGAGGGGAGACCAACCGAGCAGTTCTTC
TRBJ2-1 | . | TRBD2 | TRBV20-1 | CSASKAGVGNEQFF | TGCAGTGCTAGTAAAGCGGGAGTGGGGAATGAGCAGTTCTTC
TRBJ1-5 | . | . | TRBV16 | CASSHYRSGGAEQPQHF | TGTGCCAGCAGCCATTACCGGTCTGGGGGCGCGGAACAGCCCCAGCATTTT
TRBJ1-1 | . | TRBD1 | TRBV5-1 | CASSFNTGGTEAFF | TGCGCCAGCAGCTTTAATACAGGGGGCACTGAAGCTTTCTTT
TRBJ2-3 | . | TRBD2 | TRBV11-3 | CASSNPGGGFVTDTQYF | TGTGCCAGCAGTAATCCCGGCGGGGGGTTTGTCACAGATACGCAGTATTTT
TRBJ2-7 | many | TRBD1 | TRBV6-2/TRBV6-3 | CASSYDRGRYEQYF | TGTGCCAGCAGTTATGACAGGGGGCGATACGAGCAGTACTTC
TRBJ2-1 | . | . | TRBV5-6 | CASSLGGFYYNEQFF | TGTGCCAGCAGCTTGGGCGGATTCTACTACAATGAGCAGTTCTTC
TRBJ1-1 | . | TRBD1 | TRBV7-2 | CASSLTGVTEAFF | TGTGCCAGCAGCCTGACAGGGGTGACTGAAGCTTTCTTT
TRBJ2-1 | . | TRBD1 | TRBV7-8 | CASSLYRDRGHEQFF | TGTGCCAGCAGCTTATACCGGGACAGGGGCCATGAGCAGTTCTTC
TRBJ2-3 | . | . | TRBV7-9 | CASSFLSTDTQYF | TGTGCCAGCAGCTTTTTAAGCACAGATACGCAGTATTTT
TRBJ2-3 | . | . | TRBV28 | CASSPLAGPRTDTQYF | TGTGCCAGCAGCCCCCTTGCGGGCCCTCGCACAGATACGCAGTATTTT
TRBJ1-2 | . | . | TRBV7-8 | CASSLKPRSQTNYGYTF | TGTGCCAGCAGCTTGAAGCCTCGCTCCCAGACAAACTATGGCTACACCTTC